Following are 3 T cell receptor beta chains from one sample sequenced in a study of T cell responses to AZD1222 COVID-19 vaccine. Some clones are missing from TCRdb's copy, which holds only in-frame ones; the method was immunoSEQ multiplex PCR. The data contain over 55,000 clones, around four fifths of them singletons. Sequencing used peripheral blood, obtained 28 days after the second AZD1222 dose. The receptor source for this set is an adult who received the AZD1222 COVID-19 vaccine.

V and J are TRBV18 and TRBJ2-2; D perhaps matches TRBD2 (5 bases). The V gene's germline CDR1 is KGHSH and CDR2 LQKENI. CDR3 size: 14 residues. The V gene lost 6 bases and the J gene lost 4 bases, with 12 bases spanning the gap. The CDR3 loop reads CASSKAGSTGELFF. For the CDR3, the DNA is TGTGCCAGCTCGAAGGCGGGTAGCACCGGGGAGCTGTTTTTT.

The sample holds a few counts of this clone. The J gene is TRBJ2-1, the V gene TRBV6-4, with D tentatively TRBD1 or TRBD2 (6 bases each). Trimming removed 5 bases from V and 3 bases from J, with 17 bases in between. This CDR3 region has 16 residues. CDR1 MRHNA and CDR2 SNTAGT come from the germline V gene. CDR3 DNA: TGTGCCAGCAGTCTCAGGGGCGGGGCCCTCTACAATGAGCAGTTCTTC. Amino acids: CASSLRGGALYNEQFF.

The genes are TRBV3-1 (or the pseudogene TRBV3-2) and TRBJ1-5; 7 bases align to TRBD1. With 3 bases clipped from V and 0 bases from J, the junction kept 11 bases outside the gene matches. CDR3 length: 18 amino acids. From germline, CDR1 is LGHDT and CDR2 YNNKEL (reference sequence). CDR3 amino acids: CASSHYPGTADSNQPQHF. Here the CDR3 DNA reads TGTGCCAGCAGCCACTACCCCGGGACAGCCGATAGCAATCAGCCCCAGCATTTT.